The clone carrying this T cell receptor (beta chain) was found many times. TCRdb ran MiXCR on the reads and lists one entry per CDR3 protein. This table holds 55,000 to 80,000 distinct CDR3 sequences, over 20% found once. The record originates from a study of lung T cells in sarcoidosis with Löfgren's syndrome. Per germline, CDR1 MNHNS and CDR2 SASEGT. The CDR3 has 15 residues. With 1 base removed from V and 8 bases from J, the gap between germline ends came to 14 bases. Material: CD4+ T cells from PBMCs. The rearrangement uses TRBV6-1 and TRBJ1-4, with a weak D call TRBD1 (5 bases). The receptor's source is a human donor with sarcoidosis (Löfgren's syndrome or another form), or a control subject (not recorded which). The CDR3 region has the DNA TGTGCCAGCAGTGAAGAGGCAGGGCAGGACGAAAAACTGTTTTTT. It codes for CASSEEAGQDEKLFF.